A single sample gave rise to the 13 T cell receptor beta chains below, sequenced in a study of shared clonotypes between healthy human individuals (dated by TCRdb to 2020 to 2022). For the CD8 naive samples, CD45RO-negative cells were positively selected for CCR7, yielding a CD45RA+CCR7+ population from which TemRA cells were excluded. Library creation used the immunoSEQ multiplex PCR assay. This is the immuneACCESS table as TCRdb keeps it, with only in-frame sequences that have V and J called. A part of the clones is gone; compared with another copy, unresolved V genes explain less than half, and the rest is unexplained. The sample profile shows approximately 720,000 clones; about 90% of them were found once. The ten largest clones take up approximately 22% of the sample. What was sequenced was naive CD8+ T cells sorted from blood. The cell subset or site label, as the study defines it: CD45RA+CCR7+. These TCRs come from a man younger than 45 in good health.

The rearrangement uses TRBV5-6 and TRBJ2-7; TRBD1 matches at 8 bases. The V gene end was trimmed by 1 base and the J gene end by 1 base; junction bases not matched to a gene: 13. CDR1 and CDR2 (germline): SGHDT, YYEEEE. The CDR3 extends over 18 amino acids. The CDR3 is CASSLSAKGRGLSYEQYF. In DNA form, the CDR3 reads TGTGCCAGCAGCTTGTCCGCGAAGGGCAGGGGGCTTTCCTACGAGCAGTACTTC.

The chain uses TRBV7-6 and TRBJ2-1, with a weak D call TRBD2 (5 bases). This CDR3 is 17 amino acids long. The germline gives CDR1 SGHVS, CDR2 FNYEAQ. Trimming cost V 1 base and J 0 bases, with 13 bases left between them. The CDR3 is CASSLVQAENSYNEQFF. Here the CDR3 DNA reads TGTGCCAGCAGCTTAGTCCAAGCGGAAAACTCCTACAATGAGCAGTTCTTC.

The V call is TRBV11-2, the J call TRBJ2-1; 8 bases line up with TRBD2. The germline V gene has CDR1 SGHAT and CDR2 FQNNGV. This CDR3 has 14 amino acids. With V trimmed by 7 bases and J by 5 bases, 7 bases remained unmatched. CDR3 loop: CASTERTSNNEQFF. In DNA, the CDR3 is TGTGCCAGCACAGAGCGGACTAGCAACAATGAGCAGTTCTTC. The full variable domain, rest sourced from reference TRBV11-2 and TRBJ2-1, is EAGVAQSPRYKIIEKRQSVAFWCNPISGHATLYWYQQILGQGPKLLIQFQNNGVVDDSQLPKDRFSAERLKGVDSTLKIQPAKLEDSAVYLCASTERTSNNEQFFGPGTRLTVL.

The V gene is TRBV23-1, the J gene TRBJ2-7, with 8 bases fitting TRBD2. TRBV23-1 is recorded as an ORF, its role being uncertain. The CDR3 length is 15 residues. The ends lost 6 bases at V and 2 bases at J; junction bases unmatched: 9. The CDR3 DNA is TGCGCCAGCAGGGGCTCCCCGCGGGAGGCCTACGAGCAGTACTTC. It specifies CASRGSPREAYEQYF.

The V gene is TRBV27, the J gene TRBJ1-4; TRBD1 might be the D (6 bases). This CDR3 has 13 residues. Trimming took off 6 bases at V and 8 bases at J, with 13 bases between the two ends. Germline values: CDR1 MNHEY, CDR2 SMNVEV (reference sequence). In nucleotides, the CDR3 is TGTGCCAGCAGGGGCGGGACACTGGAAAAACTGTTTTTT. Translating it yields CASRGGTLEKLFF.

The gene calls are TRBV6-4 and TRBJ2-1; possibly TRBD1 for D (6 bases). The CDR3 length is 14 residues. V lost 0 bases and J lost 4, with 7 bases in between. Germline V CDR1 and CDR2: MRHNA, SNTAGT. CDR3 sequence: CASSDSTGYNEQFF. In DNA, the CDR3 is TGTGCCAGCAGTGACTCCACAGGGTACAATGAGCAGTTCTTC.

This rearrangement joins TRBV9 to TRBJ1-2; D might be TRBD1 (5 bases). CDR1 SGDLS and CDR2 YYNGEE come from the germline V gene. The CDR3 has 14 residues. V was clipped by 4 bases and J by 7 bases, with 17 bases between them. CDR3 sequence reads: CASSPSGGAGGYTF. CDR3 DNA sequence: TGTGCCAGCAGCCCAAGTGGAGGGGCAGGTGGCTACACCTTC.

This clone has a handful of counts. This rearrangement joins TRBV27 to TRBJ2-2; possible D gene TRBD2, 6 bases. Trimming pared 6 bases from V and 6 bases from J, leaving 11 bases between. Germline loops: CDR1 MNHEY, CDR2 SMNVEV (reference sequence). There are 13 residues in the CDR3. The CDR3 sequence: CASSNGGPGELFF. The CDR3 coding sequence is TGTGCCAGCAGCAACGGGGGACCCGGGGAGCTGTTTTTT.

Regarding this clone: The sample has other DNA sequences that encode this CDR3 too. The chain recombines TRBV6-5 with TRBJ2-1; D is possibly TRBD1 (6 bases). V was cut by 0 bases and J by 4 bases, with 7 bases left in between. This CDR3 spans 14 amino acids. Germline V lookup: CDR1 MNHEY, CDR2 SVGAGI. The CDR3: CASSYSDSYNEQFF. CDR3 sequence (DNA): TGTGCCAGCAGTTACTCGGACAGTTACAATGAGCAGTTCTTC.

The CDR3 nucleotides read TGTGCCAGCGGTGACAGGAGCAATCAGCCCCAGCATTTT. Translating it yields CASGDRSNQPQHF. The rearrangement links TRBV28 to TRBJ1-5, with D possibly matching TRBD1 (6 bases). Trimming removed 8 bases from V and 1 base from J, with 9 bases in between. The CDR3 spans 13 residues. CDR1 is MDHEN, CDR2 SYDVKM, per germline. The full variable domain, with the rest looked up from reference TRBV28 and TRBJ1-5, is DVKVTQSSRYLVKRTGEKVFLECVQDMDHENMFWYRQDPGLGLRLIYFSYDVKMKEKGDIPEGYSVSREKKERFSLILESASTNQTSMYLCASGDRSNQPQHFGDGTRLSIL.

This CDR3 is CASSYSSAGVHEQFF. Written as DNA, the CDR3 is TGTGCCAGCAGTTACTCGTCAGCGGGAGTGCATGAGCAGTTCTTC. V is TRBV6-6 and J is TRBJ2-1, with 8 bases lining up with TRBD2. Germline values: CDR1 MNHNY, CDR2 SVGAGI (reference sequence). This CDR3 has 15 residues. The junction had 6 bases not matched to a gene; V was cut back by 0 bases and J by 8 bases.

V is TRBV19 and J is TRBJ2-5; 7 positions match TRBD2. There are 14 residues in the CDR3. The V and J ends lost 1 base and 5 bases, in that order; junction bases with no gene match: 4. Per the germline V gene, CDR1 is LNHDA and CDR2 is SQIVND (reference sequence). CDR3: CASSIGGGSETQYF. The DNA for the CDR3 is TGTGCCAGTAGTATAGGGGGAGGGAGTGAGACCCAGTACTTC.

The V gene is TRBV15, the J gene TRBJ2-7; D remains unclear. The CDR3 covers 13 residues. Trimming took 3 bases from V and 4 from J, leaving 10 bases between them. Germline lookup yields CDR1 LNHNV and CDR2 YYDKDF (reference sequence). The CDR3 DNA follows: TGTGCCACCAGCAGGGATAGCTTATACGAGCAGTACTTC. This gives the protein CATSRDSLYEQYF.